One sample yielded the 29 T cell receptor beta chains listed below, sequenced in a study of OX40 agonist ivuxolimab in advanced cancers. Libraries were made using the immunoSEQ multiplex PCR assay. TCRdb carries this immuneACCESS record with in-frame sequences only. Its versions omit some clonotypes, under half of them owing to an unresolved V gene in the studies checked, with the rest unexplained. The sample contains around 45,000 clones, approximately 80% of them found a single time. The ten largest account for about 10% of the sample. The sequencing here drew on CD4+ or CD8+ T cells sorted from blood, taken in a trial of the OX40 agonist ivuxolimab. These receptors were obtained from an adult with an advanced solid tumor such as melanoma, head and neck, liver or kidney cancer.

J is TRBJ1-1 and V is TRBV18; D is perhaps TRBD1 (6 bases). This CDR3 comprises 13 residues. Germline V CDR1 and CDR2: KGHSH, LQKENI. Trimming removed 5 bases from V and 2 bases from J, with 9 bases in between. The CDR3 is CASSAGANTEAFF. The DNA of the CDR3 is TGTGCCAGCTCAGCAGGGGCCAACACTGAAGCTTTCTTT. The variable domain in full, with the rest retrieved from reference TRBV18 and TRBJ1-1, is NAGVMQNPRHLVRRRGQEARLRCSPMKGHSHVYWYRQLPEEGLKFMVYLQKENIIDESGMPKERFSAEFPKEGPSILRIQQVVRGDSAAYFCASSAGANTEAFFGQGTRLTVV.

This chain joins TRBV28 and TRBJ1-5, with 10 bases aligning to TRBD1. The germline V gene has CDR1 MDHEN and CDR2 SYDVKM. The V and J ends lost 7 bases and 7 bases, in that order; junction bases with no gene match: 7. The CDR3 covers 14 residues. The CDR3 is CASTRTGGRQPQHF. CDR3 DNA sequence: TGTGCCAGCACCAGGACAGGGGGTCGGCAGCCCCAGCATTTT.

The genes are TRBV7-2 and TRBJ2-5, with 7 bases that match TRBD1. The last part of the DNA fits TRBJ2-7 better; the J call may be wrong. CDR1 is SGHTA and CDR2 is FQGNSA in the germline V gene. This CDR3 contains 14 residues. The CDR3: CASSPGQLTYEQYF. The CDR3 DNA is TGTGCCAGCAGCCCGGGACAGTTAACCTACGAGCAGTACTTC.

Written as DNA, the CDR3 is TGTGCCAGCAGCCCGATAGGAGGGGCGGGCGGCTACACCTTC. Amino acids: CASSPIGGAGGYTF. The chain recombines TRBV5-5 with TRBJ1-2; D is perhaps TRBD1 (5 bases). V lost 4 bases, J lost 8 bases, and 18 bases lay in between. Germline values: CDR1 SGHKS, CDR2 YYEKEE (reference sequence). CDR3 length: 14 amino acids.

This clone was recorded a few times. The chain carries TRBV7-9 and TRBJ1-4; no reliable D call. Deletions cut 5 bases from V and 8 bases from J, with 12 bases between. The germline V gene encodes CDR1 SEHNR and CDR2 FQNEAQ (reference sequence). The CDR3 runs 13 residues. For the CDR3, the DNA is TGTGCCAGCAGCCCCACGGCGGGAGAAAAACTGTTTTTT. Translating gives CASSPTAGEKLFF.

The chain couples TRBV7-9 to TRBJ1-1, with TRBD1 matching 10 bases. The CDR3 loop spans 14 amino acids. The germline CDR1 and CDR2 sequences are SEHNR and FQNEAQ (reference sequence). Trimming removed 6 bases from V and 5 bases from J; junction bases left unmatched: 6. CDR3 coding DNA: TGTGCCAGCAGTCGGACAGGGGGTTGGACTGAAGCTTTCTTT. Amino acid sequence: CASSRTGGWTEAFF.

The chain is built from TRBV9 and TRBJ1-2, with 10 nucleotides matching TRBD1. Unmatched junction bases numbered 6, after V lost 3 bases and J lost 7 bases. Germline lookup yields CDR1 SGDLS and CDR2 YYNGEE. The CDR3 runs to 14 residues. In DNA, the CDR3 is TGTGCCAGCAGCGACGGACAGGGGGTAGGTGGCTACACCTTC. Translated: CASSDGQGVGGYTF.

This rearrangement joins TRBV28 to TRBJ1-2; D is ambiguous. Germline CDR1 reads MDHEN; CDR2 reads SYDVKM. The CDR3 has 15 amino acids. V was clipped by 6 bases and J by 2 bases, with 16 bases between them. The CDR3 here is CASSPTLTENYGYTF. The CDR3 DNA sequence: TGTGCCAGCAGCCCGACGTTGACGGAGAACTATGGCTACACCTTC.

The V call is TRBV28, the J call TRBJ1-2; 11 bases are a match to TRBD1. V shed 9 bases, J shed 8 bases, and the junction held 5 bases outside the gene matches. In germline, CDR1 is MDHEN, CDR2 SYDVKM. The CDR3 sequence is 12 residues long. Here the CDR3 reads CASGQGAWGYTF. In DNA form, the CDR3 reads TGTGCCAGTGGACAGGGGGCGTGGGGCTACACCTTC.

V is TRBV7-2 and J is TRBJ2-2; 7 positions agree with TRBD2. CDR3 length equals 16 residues. V dropped 5 bases and J dropped 3; count of bases not matched to a gene: 9. Germline values: CDR1 SGHTA, CDR2 FQGNSA. CDR3 in DNA: TGTGCCAGCAGCGACGGAGCGGGACGATACACCGGGGAGCTGTTTTTT. This gives the protein CASSDGAGRYTGELFF.

CDR3 in DNA: TGTGCCAGCAGCCGCCGAGGGGAATTCAACAATGAGCAGTTCTTC. Encoded protein: CASSRRGEFNNEQFF. This rearrangement joins TRBV13 to TRBJ2-1, with D perhaps assigned TRBD1 or TRBD2 (5 bases each). The CDR3 is 15 residues long. Trimming removed 5 bases from V and 5 bases from J, with 16 bases in between. Looked up from germline, CDR1 is PRHDT and CDR2 is FYEKMQ (reference sequence). The full variable domain, completed using reference TRBV13 and TRBJ2-1, is AAGVIQSPRHLIKEKRETATLKCYPIPRHDTVYWYQQGPGQDPQFLISFYEKMQSDKGSIPDRFSAQQFSDYHSELNMSSLELGDSALYFCASSRRGEFNNEQFFGPGTRLTVL.

The J gene is TRBJ2-1, the V gene TRBV29-1, with TRBD1 matching 7 bases. The V and J ends lost 5 bases and 3 bases, in that order; junction bases with no gene match: 4. The CDR3 runs 13 residues. The germline V gene encodes CDR1 SQVTM and CDR2 ANQGSEA. The CDR3 DNA follows: TGCAGCGTTATAGGGGGCGGCTACAATGAGCAGTTCTTC. It translates to CSVIGGGYNEQFF.

The J gene is TRBJ2-7, the V gene TRBV18; TRBD1 aligns across 12 bases. The ends lost 3 bases at V and 9 bases at J; junction bases unmatched: 6. Germline V lookup: CDR1 KGHSH, CDR2 LQKENI. This CDR3 has 14 residues. CDR3 nucleotides: TGTGCCAGCTCACCTGGGACAGGGGGCCCCGGGCAGTACTTC. This codes for CASSPGTGGPGQYF.

V usage is TRBV5-1 and J usage is TRBJ1-1, with 9 nucleotides matching TRBD1. The V gene's germline CDR1 is SGHRS and CDR2 YFSETQ. The length of the CDR3 is 15 residues. V shed 0 bases and J 5 bases; nucleotides not matched to a gene: 5. The CDR3 DNA reads TGCGCCAGCAGCTTGGGGGACAGGGATATTACTGAAGCTTTCTTT. The encoded protein is CASSLGDRDITEAFF.

This clone was seen a few times. V gene TRBV6-6 combines with J gene TRBJ1-2; 10 bases are a match to TRBD1. This CDR3 contains 13 residues. Germline lookup yields CDR1 MNHNY and CDR2 SVGAGI (reference sequence). J lost 6 bases, V lost 4 bases, and 2 bases had no gene match. CDR3 sequence reads: CASSWGQGHGYTF. CDR3 nucleotides: TGTGCCAGCAGTTGGGGACAGGGGCATGGCTACACCTTC.

CDR3 sequence (DNA): TGTGCCAGCAGTGAATATGGGCGCAGGGAGCAGTACTTC. This sequence encodes CASSEYGRREQYF. The chain joins TRBV25-1 to TRBJ2-7; D gene unclear. The germline V gene encodes CDR1 MGHDK and CDR2 SYGVNS. CDR3 size: 13 residues. Trimming cost V 0 bases and J 7 bases, with 10 bases left between them.

V usage is TRBV7-2 and J usage is TRBJ1-4; D remains unclear. The CDR3 is 13 amino acids. V shed 5 bases and J shed 3 bases, with 7 bases lying between them. CDR1 and CDR2 (germline): SGHTA, FQGNSA. The CDR3 nucleotides read TGTGCCAGCAGCAAAGAGGCTAATGAAAAACTGTTTTTT. As protein: CASSKEANEKLFF.

In its sample, this clone was seen once. The chain joins TRBV7-9 to TRBJ2-1; 16 nucleotides match TRBD2. The CDR3 length is 17 residues. Germline loops: CDR1 SEHNR, CDR2 FQNEAQ (reference sequence). Trimming took 5 bases from V and 5 from J; bases not matched to a gene: 6. The CDR3, as DNA: TGTGCCAGCAGCCCACCGGGACTAGCGGGAGGGAACAATGAGCAGTTCTTC. It is translated as CASSPPGLAGGNNEQFF.

This CDR3 reads CASSFRPGGAYEQYF. CDR3 sequence (DNA): TGTGCCAGCAGTTTTCGACCGGGGGGGGCCTACGAGCAGTACTTC. The chain recombines TRBV28 with TRBJ2-7, with 8 bases identical to TRBD2. The length of the CDR3 is 15 residues. V was pared by 3 bases and J by 2 bases, with 6 bases of the junction left unmatched. CDR1 MDHEN and CDR2 SYDVKM come from the germline V gene.

The chain couples TRBV12-5 to TRBJ1-2; no reliable D call. The CDR3 is 13 residues long. Per germline, CDR1 LGHNT and CDR2 FRNRAP. V was shortened by 1 base and J by 4 bases, with 7 bases between the two germline ends. The CDR3 bases are TGTGCTAGTGGTTTGGCAGGAGCCTATGGCTACACCTTC. This gives the protein CASGLAGAYGYTF.

The V gene is TRBV28, the J gene TRBJ2-7, with 8 positions matching TRBD1. Looked up from germline, CDR1 is MDHEN and CDR2 is SYDVKM. The CDR3 length is 16 residues. V lost 3 bases and J lost 9; bases outside the gene matches: 16. This chain's CDR3 is CASSLYTGQESSGQYF. The CDR3 DNA sequence: TGTGCCAGCAGTTTGTATACGGGACAGGAATCCTCAGGGCAGTACTTC.

This clone was picked up a small number of times. CDR3 DNA sequence: TGCGCCAGCAGCTTGGGACTAGCGGGAGCTTATGAGCAGTTCTTC. Translating it yields CASSLGLAGAYEQFF. The chain links TRBV5-1 to TRBJ2-1; 12 bases are shared with TRBD2. The germline V gene encodes CDR1 SGHRS and CDR2 YFSETQ. V trimming: 0 bases; J trimming: 8 bases; junction bases outside the gene matches: 3. CDR3 length equals 15 residues.

V usage is TRBV19 and J usage is TRBJ2-7; D gene unclear. The CDR3 length is 14 residues. Germline assignment: CDR1 LNHDA and CDR2 SQIVND (reference sequence). Trimming removed 8 bases from V and 0 bases from J, with 14 bases in between. CDR3 residues: CASSKGKSSYEQYF. The CDR3 bases are TGTGCCAGTTCGAAAGGAAAAAGCTCCTACGAGCAGTACTTC.

The chain uses TRBV30 and TRBJ2-5; 10 bases are shared with TRBD2. V shed 0 bases, J shed 3 bases, and the junction held 1 base outside the gene matches. The CDR3 covers 14 residues. The germline gives CDR1 GTSNPN, CDR2 SVGIG (reference sequence). The CDR3 reads CAWSVGLAEETQYF. CDR3 nucleotides: TGTGCCTGGAGTGTCGGACTAGCGGAAGAGACCCAGTACTTC.

The chain employs TRBV6-5 and TRBJ2-6, with a weak D call TRBD2 (6 bases). The CDR3 is 16 amino acids. V was pared by 2 bases and J by 0 bases, with 8 bases between. CDR1 is MNHEY and CDR2 is SVGAGI in the germline V gene. This CDR3 is CASSYGGLSGANVLTF. Here the CDR3 DNA reads TGTGCCAGCAGTTACGGGGGACTCTCTGGGGCCAACGTCCTGACTTTC.

The chain combines TRBV5-5 with TRBJ1-2, with unresolved D. The V and J ends lost 0 bases and 9 bases respectively, with 12 bases between them. The CDR3 is 13 residues long. CDR1 and CDR2 (germline): SGHKS, YYEKEE (reference sequence). The CDR3 nucleotides read TGTGCCAGCAGCTTGGGTGGAGGGATGAGCTACACCTTC. It encodes CASSLGGGMSYTF.

This chain uses TRBV9 with TRBJ1-1; no clear D. V was clipped by 3 bases and J by 4 bases, with 16 bases between them. Germline V CDR1 and CDR2: SGDLS, YYNGEE. The CDR3 has 15 amino acids. The CDR3 bases are TGTGCCAGCAGCGCGCGGGGAGTGGGGTCCACTGAAGCTTTCTTT. Protein product: CASSARGVGSTEAFF.

V usage is TRBV6-5 and J usage is TRBJ2-7, with 8 bases aligning to TRBD1. Germline CDR1 and CDR2: MNHEY and SVGAGI. V shed 8 bases, J shed 0 bases, and the junction held 3 bases outside the gene matches. This CDR3 has 13 residues. The CDR3 DNA reads as TGTGCCAGCGGACAGGGATACTCCTACGAGCAGTACTTC. Its protein product is CASGQGYSYEQYF.

Written as DNA, the CDR3 is TGTGCCAGCAACACTCCCCGGACAGTCTACGAGCAGTACTTC. It encodes CASNTPRTVYEQYF. The rearrangement links TRBV28 to TRBJ2-7; the D gene is possibly TRBD1 (6 bases). The germline V and J ends were trimmed by 7 bases and 3 bases, with 16 bases remaining between them. The length of the CDR3 is 14 residues. Germline assignment: CDR1 MDHEN and CDR2 SYDVKM. Looking up the rest from reference TRBV28 and TRBJ2-7 gives the full variable domain: DVKVTQSSRYLVKRTGEKVFLECVQDMDHENMFWYRQDPGLGLRLIYFSYDVKMKEKGDIPEGYSVSREKKERFSLILESASTNQTSMYLCASNTPRTVYEQYFGPGTRLTVT.